This T cell receptor beta chain is from a study of identical twins. Study-level findings and limits: Conclusions relied on cross-sectional statistical analysis, not following the same donors.

MiXCR, run by TCRdb on the 5' RACE reads, gives a single entry per CDR3 protein. The sample has some 500,000 distinct CDR3 sequences; approximately 14% are singletons. Looked up from germline, CDR1 is ENHRY and CDR2 is SYGVKD. V was pared by 2 bases and J by 1 base, with 5 bases between. This CDR3 is 13 amino acids long. This clonotype was detected only a few times. Its antigen is not identified. The same specimen was also included in a second study, on yellow fever vaccine responses in identical twins.

The sequenced sample was CD4+ T cells sorted from blood. The chain combines TRBV10-3 with TRBJ1-1; weak D call: TRBD1 (5 bases). This receptor was identified in a woman younger than 35 in good health. The CDR3 here is CAISEGGNTEAFF. CDR3 in DNA: TGTGCCATCAGTGAGGGGGGGAACACTGAAGCTTTCTTT.